A single sample gave rise to the 6 T cell receptor beta chains below, sequenced in a study of cytomegalovirus exposure and HLA in healthy donors. Clones were sequenced by immunoSEQ multiplex PCR, and TCRdb holds only the in-frame ones, with some missing. Of about 50,000 clones in the sample, around 94% were seen once. What was sequenced was PBMCs. These receptors were taken from a man aged 18 to 30 in good health and CMV-seronegative.

The chain combines TRBV11-2 with TRBJ2-2; weak D call: TRBD2 (6 bases). The CDR3 extends over 17 amino acids. Germline V lookup: CDR1 SGHAT, CDR2 FQNNGV. V was cut by 6 bases and J by 4 bases, with 21 bases left in between. CDR3 residues: CASRYPGPSEGTGELFF. The CDR3 nucleotides are TGTGCCAGCAGGTATCCGGGTCCCTCGGAGGGCACCGGGGAGCTGTTTTTT.

This rearrangement joins TRBV28 to TRBJ2-5, with TRBD2 as a possible D gene (6 bases). The germline V gene encodes CDR1 MDHEN and CDR2 SYDVKM. V lost 3 bases, J lost 5 bases, and 10 bases lay in between. The CDR3 totals 13 residues. CDR3 DNA: TGTGCCAGCAGTTTGCCGGGGAGGGAGACCCAGTACTTC. This encodes CASSLPGRETQYF. Variable domain in full (rest from reference TRBV28 and TRBJ2-5): DVKVTQSSRYLVKRTGEKVFLECVQDMDHENMFWYRQDPGLGLRLIYFSYDVKMKEKGDIPEGYSVSREKKERFSLILESASTNQTSMYLCASSLPGRETQYFGPGTRLLVL.

The DNA for the CDR3 is TGCGCCAGCAGCCAAGATCCGGTCAATGAGCAGTTCTTC. Its protein is CASSQDPVNEQFF. The chain is built from TRBV4-1 and TRBJ2-1; no reliable D call. Trimming pared 0 bases from V and 6 bases from J, leaving 6 bases between. The CDR3 sequence is 13 residues long. Germline CDR1 MGHRA, CDR2 YSYEKL.

The chain is built from TRBV28 and TRBJ1-5; weak D call: TRBD1 (6 bases). The V gene's germline CDR1 is MDHEN and CDR2 SYDVKM. V was trimmed by 6 bases and J by 4 bases, leaving 10 bases between them. The length of the CDR3 is 13 residues. DNA for the CDR3: TGTGCCAGCAGCACGACAGGAAATCAGCCCCAGCATTTT. It is translated as CASSTTGNQPQHF. Full variable domain (remainder filled in from reference TRBV28 and TRBJ1-5): DVKVTQSSRYLVKRTGEKVFLECVQDMDHENMFWYRQDPGLGLRLIYFSYDVKMKEKGDIPEGYSVSREKKERFSLILESASTNQTSMYLCASSTTGNQPQHFGDGTRLSIL.

The V gene is TRBV4-1, the J gene TRBJ2-5; no clear D. V lost 0 bases and J 5 bases, leaving 10 bases between the germline ends. Germline loops: CDR1 MGHRA, CDR2 YSYEKL. CDR3 length: 14 residues. CDR3 bases: TGCGCCAGCAGCCAAGATGATGTCCAGGAGACCCAGTACTTC. This codes for CASSQDDVQETQYF.

Only one count was recorded for this clone. The genes are TRBV5-1 and TRBJ2-2; D not resolved. This CDR3 spans 16 amino acids. V was shortened by 4 bases and J by 0 bases, with 13 bases between the two germline ends. The germline CDR1 and CDR2 sequences are SGHRS and YFSETQ. The CDR3: CASSPQPEANTGELFF. The CDR3 DNA reads as TGCGCCAGCAGCCCCCAGCCTGAGGCGAACACCGGGGAGCTGTTTTTT.